This TCR beta chain was retrieved from a study of prognosis after radiotherapy for stage I lung cancer. For the study at large: The study delivered radiotherapy as SBRT in 3 to 5 fractions, with a biologically effective dose of at least 100 Gy.

Two rounds of multiplex PCR amplified TCR beta CDR3 from genomic DNA. Specific primers for each TRBV and TRBJ gene were what first-round PCR used. TCRdb itself ran the multiplex PCR reads through MiXCR, one entry per CDR3 protein. Of around 17,000 distinct CDR3 sequences listed, approximately 17% are singletons. The CDR3 spans 16 residues. After removal of 5 bases from V and 6 bases from J, the junction contained 11 bases not matched to a gene. In germline, CDR1 is MDHEN, CDR2 SYDVKM. With regard to this clonotype: Its antigen is not identified.

Study outcomes and limitations: Metastatic and non-metastatic patients reportedly diverged in TRBV and TRBJ gene usage. Shannon entropy after stereotactic body radiation therapy was lower in patients who developed distant metastases.

The origin of this receptor is a donor of 50 years or more with non-small cell lung cancer. This specimen was PBMCs, taken before or after stereotactic body radiation therapy (not recorded which). This chain connects TRBV28 to TRBJ2-2, with TRBD1 matching 8 bases. This chain's CDR3 is CASSLQDRGWAGELFF. DNA for the CDR3: TGTGCCAGCAGTCTCCAAGACAGGGGTTGGGCCGGGGAGCTGTTTTTT. Using reference TRBV28 and TRBJ2-2 for the parts outside the CDR3, the full variable domain is DVKVTQSSRYLVKRTGEKVFLECVQDMDHENMFWYRQDPGLGLRLIYFSYDVKMKEKGDIPEGYSVSREKKERFSLILESASTNQTSMYLCASSLQDRGWAGELFFGEGSRLTVL.